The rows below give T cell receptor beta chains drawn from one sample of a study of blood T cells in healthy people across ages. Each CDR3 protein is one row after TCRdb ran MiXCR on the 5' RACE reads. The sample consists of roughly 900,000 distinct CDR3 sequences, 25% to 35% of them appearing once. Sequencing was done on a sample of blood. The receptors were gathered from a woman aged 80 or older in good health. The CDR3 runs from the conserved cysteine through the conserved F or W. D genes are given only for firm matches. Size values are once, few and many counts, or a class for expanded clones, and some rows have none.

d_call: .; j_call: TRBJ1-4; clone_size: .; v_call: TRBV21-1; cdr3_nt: TGTGCCAGCAGCGGACCGGGACAGGGGTGGGTCGAAAAACTGTTTTTT; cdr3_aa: CASSGPGQGWVEKLFF
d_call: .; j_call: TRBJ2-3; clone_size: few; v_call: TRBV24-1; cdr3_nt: TGTGCCACCAGTGAGTCCCTAGGGAATACGCAGTATTTT; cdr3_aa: CATSESLGNTQYF
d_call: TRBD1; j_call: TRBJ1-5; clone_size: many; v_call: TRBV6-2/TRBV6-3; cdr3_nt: TGTGCCAGCATCGACAGGGGGGATCAGCCCCAGCATTTT; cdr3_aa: CASIDRGDQPQHF
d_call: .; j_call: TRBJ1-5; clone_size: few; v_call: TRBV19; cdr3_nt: TGTGCCAGTGGCCGGGATTTTAGCAATCAGCCCCAGCATTTT; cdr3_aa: CASGRDFSNQPQHF
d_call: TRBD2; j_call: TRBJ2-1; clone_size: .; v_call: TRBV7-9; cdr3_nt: TGTGCCAGCAGCCCTGGTCTGCACGGGGGGTCCTACAATGAGCAGTTCTTC; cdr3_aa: CASSPGLHGGSYNEQFF
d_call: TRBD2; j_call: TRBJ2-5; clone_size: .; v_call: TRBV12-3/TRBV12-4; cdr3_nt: TGTGCCAGCAGGACTAGCGGGGGGGCAGATGTCCAGTACTTC; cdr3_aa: CASRTSGGADVQYF
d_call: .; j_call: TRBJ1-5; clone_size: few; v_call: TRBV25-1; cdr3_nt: TGTGCCAGCATCCGGGAGGGGGTTAAACAGCCCCAGCATTTT; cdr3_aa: CASIREGVKQPQHF
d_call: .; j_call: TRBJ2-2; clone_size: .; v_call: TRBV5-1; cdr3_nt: TGCGCCAGCAGCTTGGACAGGGCGTTCACCGGGGAGCTGTTTTTT; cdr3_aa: CASSLDRAFTGELFF
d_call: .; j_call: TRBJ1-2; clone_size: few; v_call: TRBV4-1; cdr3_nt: TGCGCCAGCAGCCAGGAAGATCGACAGGAGACCTATGGCTACACCTTC; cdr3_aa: CASSQEDRQETYGYTF
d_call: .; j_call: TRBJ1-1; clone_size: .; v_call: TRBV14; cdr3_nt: TGTGCCAGCAGCCAAGTGTCGCGGGCTACTGAAGCTTTCTTT; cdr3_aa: CASSQVSRATEAFF
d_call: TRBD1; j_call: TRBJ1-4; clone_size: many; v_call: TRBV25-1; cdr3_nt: TGTGCCAGCAGTGGTGACAGGGGATCGTCTGAAAAACTGTTTTTT; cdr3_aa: CASSGDRGSSEKLFF
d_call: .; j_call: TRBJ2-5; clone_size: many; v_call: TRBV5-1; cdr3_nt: TGCGCCAGCAGCAAAGACGGGACACCCCAAGAGACCCAGTACTTC; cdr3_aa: CASSKDGTPQETQYF
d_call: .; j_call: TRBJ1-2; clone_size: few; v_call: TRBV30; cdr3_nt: TGTGCCTGGAGTCTCGGCGCGACCCCATATGGCTACACCTTC; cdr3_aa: CAWSLGATPYGYTF
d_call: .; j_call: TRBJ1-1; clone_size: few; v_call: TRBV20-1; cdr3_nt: TGCAGTGCTAGTCGACAGTCCATGAACACTGAAGCTTTCTTT; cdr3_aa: CSASRQSMNTEAFF
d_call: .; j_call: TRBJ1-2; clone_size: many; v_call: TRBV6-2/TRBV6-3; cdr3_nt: TGTGCCAGCAGTCGACAGACCCCAGCTAACTATGGCTACACCTTC; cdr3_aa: CASSRQTPANYGYTF
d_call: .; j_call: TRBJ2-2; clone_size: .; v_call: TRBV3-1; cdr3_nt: TGTGCCAGCAGCCAACGGGCAGTAAACACCGGGGAGCTGTTTTTT; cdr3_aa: CASSQRAVNTGELFF
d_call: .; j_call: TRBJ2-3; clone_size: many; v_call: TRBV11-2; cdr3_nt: TGTGCCAGCAGCTTAGGACAGCTACCTTTTACAGATACGCAGTATTTT; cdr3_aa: CASSLGQLPFTDTQYF
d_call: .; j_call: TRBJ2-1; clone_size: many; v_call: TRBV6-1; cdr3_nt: TGTGCCAGCAGTGAACAGGGGCGGTACAATGAGCAGTTCTTC; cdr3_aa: CASSEQGRYNEQFF
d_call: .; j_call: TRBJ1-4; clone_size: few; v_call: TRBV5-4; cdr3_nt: TGTGCCAGCTCTCGTGAGTTTGAAAAACTGTTTTTT; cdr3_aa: CASSREFEKLFF
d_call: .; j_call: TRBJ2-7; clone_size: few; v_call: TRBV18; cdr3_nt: TGTGCCAGCTCACCAGGAAACTTAGGCGAGCAGTACTTC; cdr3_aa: CASSPGNLGEQYF
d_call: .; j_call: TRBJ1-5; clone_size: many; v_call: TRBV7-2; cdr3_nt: TGTGCCAGTTCAGGGAAGGGGCCTCAGCCCCAGCATTTT; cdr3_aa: CASSGKGPQPQHF
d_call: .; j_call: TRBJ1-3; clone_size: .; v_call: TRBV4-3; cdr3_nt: TGCGCCAGCAGCCAAGATATACTAGCGTCTGGAAACACCATATATTTT; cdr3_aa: CASSQDILASGNTIYF
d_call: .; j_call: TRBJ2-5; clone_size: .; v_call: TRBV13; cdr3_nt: TGTGCCAGCAGCCCAGCGGGCCGAACCAGGGAGACCCAGTACTTC; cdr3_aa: CASSPAGRTRETQYF
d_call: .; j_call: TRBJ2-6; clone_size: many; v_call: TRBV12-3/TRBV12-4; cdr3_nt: TGTGCCAGCAGTTTACCCGAGGCTGGGGCCAACGTCCTGACTTTC; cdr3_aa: CASSLPEAGANVLTF
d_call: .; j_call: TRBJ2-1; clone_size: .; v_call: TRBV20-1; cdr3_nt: TGCAGTGTTCCCGGATGGGGAGCCTACAATGAGCAGTTCTTC; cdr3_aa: CSVPGWGAYNEQFF
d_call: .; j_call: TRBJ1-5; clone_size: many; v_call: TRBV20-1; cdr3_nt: TGCAGTGCTATAGATTTAGGGAGGCCCCAGCATTTT; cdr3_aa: CSAIDLGRPQHF
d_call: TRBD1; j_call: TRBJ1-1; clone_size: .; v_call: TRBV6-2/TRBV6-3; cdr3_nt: TGTGCCAGCAGTTCCGACAGGGTCGAACAAGCTGAAGCTTTCTTT; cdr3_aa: CASSSDRVEQAEAFF
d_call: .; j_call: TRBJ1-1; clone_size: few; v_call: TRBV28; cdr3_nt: TGTGCCAGCAGTATCAGGTACACTGAAGCTTTCTTT; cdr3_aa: CASSIRYTEAFF
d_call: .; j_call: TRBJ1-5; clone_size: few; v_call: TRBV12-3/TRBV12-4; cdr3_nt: TGTGCCAGCAGTCGGGACGCCATTAGCAATCAGCCCCAGCATTTT; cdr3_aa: CASSRDAISNQPQHF
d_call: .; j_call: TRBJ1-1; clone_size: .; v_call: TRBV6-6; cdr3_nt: TGTGCCAGCAGTCCCGCTGGGAGGGACACTGAAGCTTTCTTT; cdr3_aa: CASSPAGRDTEAFF
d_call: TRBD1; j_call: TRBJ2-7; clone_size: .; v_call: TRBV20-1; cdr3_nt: TGCAGTGCTAGAGGGACAGGAAACTCCTACGAGCAGTACTTC; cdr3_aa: CSARGTGNSYEQYF